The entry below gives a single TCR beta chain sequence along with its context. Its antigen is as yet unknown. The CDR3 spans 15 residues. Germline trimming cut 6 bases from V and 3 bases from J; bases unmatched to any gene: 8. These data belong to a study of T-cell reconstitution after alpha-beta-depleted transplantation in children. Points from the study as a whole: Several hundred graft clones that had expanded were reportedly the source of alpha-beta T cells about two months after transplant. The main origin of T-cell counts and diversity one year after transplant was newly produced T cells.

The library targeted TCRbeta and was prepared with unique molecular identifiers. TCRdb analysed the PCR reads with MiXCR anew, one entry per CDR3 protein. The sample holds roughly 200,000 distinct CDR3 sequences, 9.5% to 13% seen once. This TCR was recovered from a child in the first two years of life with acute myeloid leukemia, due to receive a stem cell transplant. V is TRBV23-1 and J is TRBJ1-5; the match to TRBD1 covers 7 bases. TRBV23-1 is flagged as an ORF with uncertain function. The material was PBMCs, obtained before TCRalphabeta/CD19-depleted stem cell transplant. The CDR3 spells CASRPTGQNNQPQHF. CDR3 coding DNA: TGCGCCAGCAGACCGACAGGGCAGAACAATCAGCCCCAGCATTTT.